This T cell receptor (beta chain) derives from a study of cytotoxic CD8 clonotypes in ibrutinib-treated CLL. Study-wide context: Patients attained about 25 partial and 2 complete responses; at median roughly 73 months, roughly 15 remained remitted while 12 progressed. Study-level points and caveats: Clonality climbed at ibrutinib response, then dropped toward baseline at progression. In comparison with age-matched healthy donors, baseline clonality was higher and tracked circulating CD8+ T-cell counts. Stable or contracted on treatment, public clonotypes were also uncommon.

Germline V CDR1 and CDR2: SGHVS, FQNEAQ. This CDR3 has 14 residues. The V end was cut by 5 bases, the J end by 5 bases, with 15 bases between. Repertoires were generated with immunoSEQ multiplex PCR, while TCRdb's copy carries only in-frame clones and drops some. Seen here are around 330,000 clones, roughly 70% observed once, and the top ten hold around 6.5%. Only a few counts were recorded for this clone. Its target is unknown. This specimen consisted of PBMCs, obtained after 36 months of ibrutinib treatment. The TCR sequence derives from a human donor with chronic lymphocytic leukemia. The gene calls are TRBV7-8 and TRBJ1-1, with D perhaps TRBD1 (6 bases). CDR3 nucleotides: TGTGCCAGCAGCCTAACGGGGGCCGGGACTGAAGCTTTCTTT. This encodes CASSLTGAGTEAFF.